This T cell receptor (beta chain) stems from a study of blood T cell repertoires in COVID-19. Whole-study context: Italy, Spain and the United States were the sources of the convalescent and acute COVID-19 samples.

The CDR3 loop spans 13 amino acids. Germline-derived CDR1 and CDR2 are SQVTM and ANQGSEA. The J segment lost 2 bases and the V segment lost 4 bases, leaving 2 bases of the junction unmatched. Per the study methods: Reference gene primer amplification gave nucleated cell count estimates. Here immunoSEQ multiplex PCR was the method, and the copy in TCRdb shows in-frame clones only, minus some. The V and J calls and clone size are taken from that table; D and trimming were inferred from the DNA. The profile shows some 220,000 clones, 75% to 85% of them singletons. In this sample, this clone turned up a few times.

The sample consisted of peripheral blood. The chain recombines TRBV29-1 with TRBJ1-5, with 7 bases matching TRBD1. The origin of this receptor is a woman in her seventies with COVID-19, enrolled during active disease. CDR3 in DNA: TGCAGCGTTGTAACAGGGGGCAATCAGCCCCAGCATTTT. Its protein is CSVVTGGNQPQHF.